The clone carrying this TCR beta chain showed up just a few times. The authors' processing: Reference gene primers were amplified, and this amplification served to estimate nucleated cell counts. Only in-frame clones appear in the TCRdb table, and some are missing; sequencing was by immunoSEQ multiplex PCR. V and J calls and clone size are copied from that table; D and trimming were computed from the DNA. This table has 180,000 or so clones, roughly four fifths appearing once. The data derive from a study of blood T cell repertoires in COVID-19. Overall study context: In each case, the material was cDNA or gDNA derived from T cells, B-cell-depleted T cells, or PBMCs.

V lost 8 bases and J 4 bases, leaving 14 bases between the germline ends. The CDR3 length is 13 residues. The chain has TRBV12-3 or TRBV12-4 and TRBJ1-1; weak D call: TRBD1 (5 bases). The TCR comes from a woman aged 40 to 49 with COVID-19, enrolled during active disease. What was sequenced was peripheral blood. CDR3 residues: CASVMSGGTEAFF. As DNA, the CDR3 is TGTGCCAGCGTCATGAGCGGGGGCACTGAAGCTTTCTTT.